The sample holds a few counts of the clone carrying this T cell receptor (beta chain). Trimming cost V 4 bases and J 5 bases; bases outside gene matches: 3. This CDR3 comprises 13 residues. Germline values: CDR1 SGHRS, CDR2 YFSETQ. Original data processing: Estimates of nucleated cell counts were drawn from the amplification of reference gene primers. TCRdb's table, derived via immunoSEQ multiplex PCR, lists solely in-frame clones and lacks some. The V and J calls and the clone size are those of that table, but D and trimming were determined from the DNA. The repertoire includes 70,000 to 95,000 clones, around four fifths of them detected once, and about 12% sits in the top ten. The data were taken from a study of blood T cell repertoires in COVID-19. Study overall: Samples taken during acute and convalescent COVID-19 were collected in the United States, Italy and Spain. T cells, B-cell-depleted T cells, or PBMCs provided the cDNA or gDNA that served as material.

The sample taken for sequencing was peripheral blood. The rearrangement links TRBV5-1 to TRBJ1-5; 7 bases map to TRBD1. The TCR sequence derives from an older woman with active or convalescent COVID-19. CDR3 loop: CASSIGTDQPQHF. CDR3 DNA sequence: TGCGCCAGCAGCATTGGGACAGATCAGCCCCAGCATTTT.